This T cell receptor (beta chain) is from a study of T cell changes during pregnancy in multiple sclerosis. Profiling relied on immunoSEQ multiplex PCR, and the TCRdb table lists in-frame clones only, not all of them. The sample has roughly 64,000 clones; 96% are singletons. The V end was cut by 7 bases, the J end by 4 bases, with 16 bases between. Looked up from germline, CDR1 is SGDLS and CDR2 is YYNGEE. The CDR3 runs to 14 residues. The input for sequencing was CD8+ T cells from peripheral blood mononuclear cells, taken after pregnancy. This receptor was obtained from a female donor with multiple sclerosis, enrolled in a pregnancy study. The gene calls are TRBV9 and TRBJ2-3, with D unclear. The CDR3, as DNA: TGTGCCAGCGAGGCATCCCGAGGAGCAGATACGCAGTATTTT. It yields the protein CASEASRGADTQYF.